This T cell receptor beta chain was sequenced for a study of blood T cell repertoires in COVID-19. As for the study in general: From T cells, B-cell-depleted T cells, or PBMCs came the material, which was cDNA or gDNA.

Seattle patient enrollment occurred during active infection, with longitudinal follow-up thereafter. This clone was detected only a few times. Authors' processing steps: By means of reference gene primer amplification, nucleated cell counts were estimated. Libraries were prepared by immunoSEQ multiplex PCR; TCRdb keeps only in-frame clonotypes and omits some of them. Clone size and V and J calls were adopted from that table, with D and trimming inferred from the DNA. The top ten clones hold roughly 8% of a sample with 140,000 to 150,000 clones, approximately 83% of them seen once. V lost 2 bases and J lost 5; bases outside the gene matches: 3. From germline, CDR1 is SGHRS and CDR2 YFSETQ. The CDR3 is made up of 13 amino acids.

The material sequenced was peripheral blood. The chain combines TRBV5-1 with TRBJ1-2, with 7 positions matching TRBD1. The TCR originated in a woman in her sixties with COVID-19, enrolled during active disease. The CDR3 coding sequence is TGCGCCAGCAGCTTCGGACAGGCGTATGGCTACACCTTC. Protein: CASSFGQAYGYTF.